The source of this TCR beta chain is a study of cytomegalovirus exposure and HLA in healthy donors. 13 Jbeta primers and 60 Vbeta primers were used for the PCR. Only in-frame clones appear in the TCRdb table, and some are missing; sequencing was by immunoSEQ multiplex PCR. The sample includes approximately 200,000 clones, 85% of them seen just once. This CDR3 is built from 12 residues. V lost 2 bases and J lost 12, with 11 bases in between. The germline V gene has CDR1 MDHEN and CDR2 SYDVKM. V and J are TRBV28 and TRBJ2-1; perhaps TRBD1 as D (5 bases). The receptor's source is a woman aged 45-59 years in good health and CMV-seronegative. Specimen: PBMCs. CDR3 coding DNA: TGTGCCAGCAGTTTACGACTCCAGGGGCAGTTCTTC. Protein sequence: CASSLRLQGQFF.